This TCR beta chain is drawn from a study of CD8+ T cells in alopecia areata. The sequencing template was cDNA reverse transcribed from extracted RNA. Produced via immunoSEQ multiplex PCR; TCRdb's table is partial and in-frame only. The sample has roughly 100,000 clones, around 60% seen once. To note about this clone: As yet, its antigen is unknown.

PBMCs were stained for CD3, CD4 and CD8, and CD4+ and CD8+ T cells were sorted. Study-level results: Among patients, TCR sharing was less clear than in mice, a difference possibly due in part to HLA diversity in the patient population. Resident alphabeta T cells of normal skin are also sequenced in scalp samples. Affected lesional scalp, above all in alopecia totalis/universalis, was more clonal than normal scalp.

Trimming left V 10 bases short and J 10 bases short, with 14 bases between. From germline, CDR1 is MNHNY and CDR2 SVGAGI (reference sequence). The CDR3 spans 10 residues. The sequencing input was CD4+ T cells sorted from blood. This chain joins TRBV6-6 and TRBJ2-7, with D perhaps being TRBD1 or TRBD2 (5 bases each). The source is a human donor in good health. The CDR3 loop is CAIWDAGQYF. CDR3 nucleotide sequence: TGTGCCATCTGGGACGCCGGACAGTACTTC.